Below are 9 T cell receptor beta chains sequenced from a single sample in a study of blood T cell repertoires in COVID-19. Data came from immunoSEQ multiplex PCR; TCRdb stores just in-frame clones and leaves some out. The sample comprises roughly 300,000 clones, approximately 89% of which are singletons, and around 2.2% rests with the top ten. The specimen was peripheral blood. Receptors originate from a woman in her 30s with COVID-19, enrolled during active disease.

This chain uses TRBV6-1 with TRBJ1-5; TRBD1 is a possible D gene (6 bases). The germline gives CDR1 MNHNS, CDR2 SASEGT. Trimming took off 2 bases at V and 6 bases at J, with 11 bases between the two ends. The CDR3 has 14 amino acids. This CDR3 is CASSERGSSQPQHF. The DNA for the CDR3 is TGTGCCAGCAGTGAAAGGGGGAGTAGTCAGCCCCAGCATTTT.

This chain uses TRBV28 with TRBJ1-2; D ambiguous. CDR3 length: 13 amino acids. The V end lost 6 bases, the J end lost 0 bases, and 8 bases lay between the germline ends. Germline loops: CDR1 MDHEN, CDR2 SYDVKM. CDR3 coding DNA: TGTGCCAGCAGGCCCACAGCTAACTATGGCTACACCTTC. Its translation: CASRPTANYGYTF.

The genes are TRBV19 and TRBJ1-2, with 7 bases aligning to TRBD1. Germline V gene sequence: CDR1 LNHDA, CDR2 SQIVND (reference sequence). The CDR3 contains 15 residues. V shed 4 bases and J 4 bases; nucleotides not matched to a gene: 9. The CDR3 loop reads CASSKNRGVGYGYTF. DNA of the CDR3: TGTGCCAGTAGTAAAAACAGGGGAGTCGGCTATGGCTACACCTTC.

The CDR3 here is CASRPTGGGSGELFF. CDR3 bases: TGTGCCAGCAGACCCACAGGGGGCGGTTCCGGGGAGCTGTTTTTT. The J gene is TRBJ2-2, the V gene TRBV7-7; 9 bases line up with TRBD1. J gave up 6 bases and V 6 bases, and 8 bases lay outside the gene matches. CDR3 size: 15 residues. CDR1 and CDR2 from the germline V gene are SSHAT and FNYEAQ (reference sequence).

The chain couples TRBV10-1 to TRBJ2-7; TRBD2 might be the D (6 bases). The CDR3 runs to 15 residues. Trimming took 5 bases from V and 6 from J, leaving 20 bases between them. Germline loops: CDR1 WNHNN, CDR2 SYGVQD (reference sequence). CDR3 nucleotide sequence: TGCGCCAGCAGTTTGATCCGGGACTCGGGAAGCGAGCAGTACTTC. It translates to CASSLIRDSGSEQYF.

This clone is a singleton in its sample. The V gene is TRBV19, the J gene TRBJ2-1, with 9 bases lining up with TRBD2. The CDR3 contains 15 residues. From germline, CDR1 is LNHDA and CDR2 SQIVND (reference sequence). Trimming at V came to 3 bases and at J to 5 bases, leaving 5 bases not matched to a gene. CDR3 in amino acids: CASSMTAGGDNEQFF. CDR3 coding DNA: TGTGCCAGTAGTATGACGGCGGGAGGGGACAATGAGCAGTTCTTC.

V usage is TRBV27 and J usage is TRBJ2-7; 8 bases map to TRBD2. Germline lookup yields CDR1 MNHEY and CDR2 SMNVEV (reference sequence). J was trimmed by 9 bases and V by 5 bases; bases with no gene match: 21. This CDR3 has 17 residues. The CDR3 DNA reads as TGTGCCAGCAGTCCCCGGACACCTGGACTAGCACTGCGAGGGCAGTACTTC. This sequence encodes CASSPRTPGLALRGQYF.

This chain uses TRBV20-1 with TRBJ2-5; 13 positions agree with TRBD2. Germline V gene sequence: CDR1 DFQATT, CDR2 SNEGSKA (reference sequence). The CDR3 is made up of 14 amino acids. V was pared by 3 bases and J by 4 bases, with 2 bases of the junction left unmatched. The CDR3 loop reads CSASTSGRGETQYF. The CDR3 DNA sequence: TGCAGTGCTAGTACTAGCGGGAGGGGAGAGACCCAGTACTTC.

The rearrangement uses TRBV6-5 and TRBJ1-1; TRBD1 aligns across 9 bases. Germline CDR1 and CDR2: MNHEY and SVGAGI. V was clipped by 0 bases and J by 1 base; unmatched bases: 3. The CDR3 spans 16 residues. The CDR3 protein is CASSYSLGQGNTEAFF. The CDR3 nucleotides are TGTGCCAGCAGTTACTCTTTGGGACAGGGGAACACTGAAGCTTTCTTT.